Below, 20 T cell receptor beta chains from the same sample are listed, as sequenced in a study of OX40 agonist ivuxolimab in advanced cancers. Here immunoSEQ multiplex PCR was the method, and the copy in TCRdb shows in-frame clones only, minus some. This sample carries tens of thousands of clones, 85% of them seen once, and the ten largest clones take 4.7%. This specimen consisted of CD4+ or CD8+ T cells sorted from blood, obtained in a trial of the OX40 agonist ivuxolimab. Source of these receptors: an adult with an advanced solid tumor such as melanoma, head and neck, liver or kidney cancer.

This rearrangement joins TRBV10-3 to TRBJ1-1; the match to TRBD1 covers 7 bases. CDR3 length equals 15 residues. The germline V gene encodes CDR1 ENHRY and CDR2 SYGVKD. V trimming: 3 bases; J trimming: 2 bases; junction bases outside the gene matches: 6. For the CDR3, the DNA is TGTGCCATCAGTGAAAGTGGGACAGATAACACTGAAGCTTTCTTT. Translation gives CAISESGTDNTEAFF.

The J gene is TRBJ2-2, the V gene TRBV15; 10 nucleotides match TRBD1. After removal of 1 base from V and 4 bases from J, the junction contained 0 bases not matched to a gene. Per germline, CDR1 LNHNV and CDR2 YYDKDF (reference sequence). This CDR3 has 15 amino acids. CDR3 region: CATSRGQGATGELFF. CDR3 nucleotide sequence: TGTGCCACCAGCAGAGGACAGGGGGCCACCGGGGAGCTGTTTTTT. Full variable domain (outside the CDR3, taken from reference TRBV15 and TRBJ2-2): DAMVIQNPRYQVTQFGKPVTLSCSQTLNHNVMYWYQQKSSQAPKLLFHYYDKDFNNEADTPDNFQSRRPNTSFCFLDIRSPGLGDTAMYLCATSRGQGATGELFFGEGSRLTVL.

The sample holds one count of this clone. This rearrangement joins TRBV7-3 to TRBJ1-2; D is ambiguous. With 2 bases removed from V and 3 bases from J, the gap between germline ends came to 1 base. CDR3 length equals 11 residues. Germline CDR1 reads SGHTA; CDR2 reads FQGTGA. The CDR3: CASSLDYGYTF. The CDR3 DNA follows: TGTGCCAGCAGCTTAGACTATGGCTACACCTTC.

V is TRBV4-1 and J is TRBJ2-1, with D uncertain. The CDR3 has 11 amino acids. V shed 9 bases and J shed 3 bases, with 6 bases lying between them. Germline CDR1 and CDR2: MGHRA and YSYEKL. CDR3: CASRDYNEQFF. In nucleotides, the CDR3 is TGCGCCAGTAGGGACTACAATGAGCAGTTCTTC.

The chain recombines TRBV27 with TRBJ2-2; D unresolved. The CDR3 covers 14 residues. CDR1 and CDR2 from the germline V gene are MNHEY and SMNVEV (reference sequence). V lost 3 bases, J lost 1 base, and 6 bases lay in between. The DNA for the CDR3 is TGTGCCAGCAGTTTCAGTGTGAACACCGGGGAGCTGTTTTTT. Amino acids: CASSFSVNTGELFF.

The chain couples TRBV27 to TRBJ2-1, with 8 bases fitting TRBD2. The CDR3 has 14 amino acids. The V gene's germline CDR1 is MNHEY and CDR2 SMNVEV (reference sequence). V gave up 7 bases and J gave up 2 bases; unmatched junction bases: 4. The CDR3 DNA is TGTGCCAGCATGGCCGGGAGGGCCTACAATGAGCAGTTCTTC. This sequence encodes CASMAGRAYNEQFF.

Only one count was recorded for this clone. This chain joins TRBV7-9 and TRBJ2-5; TRBD2 matches 7 bases. Unmatched junction bases numbered 13, after V lost 4 bases and J lost 11 bases. From germline, CDR1 is SEHNR and CDR2 FQNEAQ (reference sequence). This CDR3 region has 14 residues. The CDR3 DNA reads as TGTGCCAGCAGCTGGGGAGGGCGTGTTGGGGAGCAGTACTTC. Translating it yields CASSWGGRVGEQYF.

DNA for the CDR3: TGTGCCAGCAGCCAGGCGGGCTCCTTCTACGAGCAGTACTTC. Its translation: CASSQAGSFYEQYF. The chain has TRBV7-2 and TRBJ2-7; the D gene is possibly TRBD2 (5 bases). This CDR3 has 14 amino acids. Germline loops: CDR1 SGHTA, CDR2 FQGNSA. V was shortened by 5 bases and J by 3 bases, with 14 bases between the two germline ends.

The chain employs TRBV4-2 and TRBJ1-1; a weak D match, TRBD1 (5 bases). The CDR3 is made up of 12 amino acids. The V end lost 4 bases, the J end lost 6 bases, and 9 bases lay between the germline ends. In germline, CDR1 is LGHNA, CDR2 YNFKEQ. Here the CDR3 DNA reads TGTGCCAGCAGCCCTGGGGGGGCTGAAGCTTTCTTT. This gives the protein CASSPGGAEAFF.

This chain joins TRBV11-2 and TRBJ2-2, with TRBD2 matching over 7 bases. The germline gives CDR1 SGHAT, CDR2 FQNNGV. With 7 bases clipped from V and 4 bases from J, the junction kept 6 bases outside the gene matches. The CDR3 has 14 amino acids. For the CDR3, the DNA is TGTGCCAGCACCTTGGGGGGGAGCACCGGGGAGCTGTTTTTT. Its protein is CASTLGGSTGELFF.

V usage is TRBV15 and J usage is TRBJ1-1; unclear D gene. This CDR3 has 14 amino acids. CDR1 and CDR2 from the germline V gene are LNHNV and YYDKDF (reference sequence). Trimming took off 0 bases at V and 0 bases at J, with 5 bases between the two ends. The CDR3: CATSRDGVNTEAFF. CDR3 DNA: TGTGCCACCAGCAGAGATGGGGTGAACACTGAAGCTTTCTTT.

In its sample, this clone was seen a few times. DNA of the CDR3: TGCGCCAGCAGCTTCTTAGCGGAGTCGTACGAGCAGTACTTC. Amino acid sequence: CASSFLAESYEQYF. J is TRBJ2-7 and V is TRBV5-1, with D possibly being TRBD2 (6 bases). The CDR3 is 14 amino acids. Germline V gives CDR1 SGHRS, CDR2 YFSETQ. Trimming took 2 bases from V and 4 from J, leaving 13 bases between them.

The chain recombines TRBV7-6 with TRBJ2-1, with 11 positions matching TRBD2. Germline-derived CDR1 and CDR2 are SGHVS and FNYEAQ. The CDR3 is 15 residues long. With 5 bases clipped from V and 6 bases from J, the junction kept 6 bases outside the gene matches. The CDR3 DNA sequence: TGTGCCAGCAGCAACCTAGCGGGAGGACTCAATGAGCAGTTCTTC. Residues: CASSNLAGGLNEQFF. Together with reference TRBV7-6 and TRBJ2-1, the CDR3 gives the full variable domain: GAGVSQSPRYKVTKRGQDVALRCDPISGHVSLYWYRQALGQGPEFLTYFNYEAQQDKSGLPNDRFSAERPEGSISTLTIQRTEQRDSAMYRCASSNLAGGLNEQFFGPGTRLTVL.

A word on this clone: The same CDR3 arises from other DNA sequences in this sample as well. The rearrangement links TRBV10-3 to TRBJ1-5; D may be TRBD1 (6 bases). Germline loops: CDR1 ENHRY, CDR2 SYGVKD. The V and J ends lost 3 bases and 3 bases respectively, with 9 bases between them. The CDR3 spans 14 residues. DNA for the CDR3: TGTGCCATCAGTGAAGACAGGTCCAATCAGCCCCAGCATTTT. Translated, it gives CAISEDRSNQPQHF.

The table lists this clone with a count of one. V is TRBV7-9 and J is TRBJ2-5, with D perhaps matching TRBD2 (5 bases). The end of the DNA aligns better with TRBJ2-7, so the J call may be wrong. The germline V gene has CDR1 SEHNR and CDR2 FQNEAQ (reference sequence). The CDR3 length is 16 residues. The CDR3 DNA reads TGTGCCAGCAGCTTAGTAGCGAGCTGGGTTTCCTACGAGCAGTACTTC. Protein sequence: CASSLVASWVSYEQYF.

The rearrangement links TRBV6-6 to TRBJ2-5, with TRBD1 as a possible D gene (6 bases). The CDR3 loop spans 15 amino acids. V was trimmed by 8 bases and J by 4 bases, leaving 20 bases between them. From germline, CDR1 is MNHNY and CDR2 SVGAGI (reference sequence). CDR3: CASGPGASRGETQYF. The CDR3 DNA follows: TGTGCCAGCGGACCAGGGGCGTCTCGGGGAGAGACCCAGTACTTC.

The V gene is TRBV4-1, the J gene TRBJ2-5, with D perhaps TRBD1 (5 bases). The CDR3 extends over 14 amino acids. V gave up 0 bases and J gave up 4 bases, with 9 bases separating them. In germline, CDR1 is MGHRA, CDR2 YSYEKL. The CDR3 bases are TGCGCCAGCAGCCAAGATCACAGGACAGAGACCCAGTACTTC. Protein sequence: CASSQDHRTETQYF.

The genes are TRBV28 and TRBJ1-1; unclear D gene. The V end lost 7 bases, the J end lost 1 base, and 13 bases lay between the germline ends. Germline loops: CDR1 MDHEN, CDR2 SYDVKM. The CDR3 has 14 residues. CDR3 in DNA: TGTGCCAGCACTCTCGGCAGCGGGAACACTGAAGCTTTCTTT. As protein: CASTLGSGNTEAFF.

The gene calls are TRBV10-2 and TRBJ2-7; no definite D call. Trimming stripped 2 bases from V and 3 bases from J, with 5 bases between. This CDR3 contains 12 residues. From germline, CDR1 is WSHSY and CDR2 SAAADI. CDR3: CASSEVLYEQYF. CDR3 DNA sequence: TGCGCCAGCAGTGAGGTACTCTACGAGCAGTACTTC.

This chain links TRBV5-5 with TRBJ2-7; unclear D gene. This CDR3 is 15 amino acids long. Trimming left V 0 bases short and J 6 bases short, with 16 bases between. In germline, CDR1 is SGHKS, CDR2 YYEKEE (reference sequence). The CDR3, as DNA: TGTGCCAGCAGCTTGGCCCAGGAGCCTCGCCCCGAGCAGTACTTC. Translation gives CASSLAQEPRPEQYF.